This passage covers 30 T cell receptor beta chains from one sample sequenced in a study of lymphopenia after photon versus proton radiotherapy. Here immunoSEQ multiplex PCR was the method, and the copy in TCRdb shows in-frame clones only, minus some. The sample includes more than 20,000 clones, roughly 80% seen only once; the top ten take more than 3%. This material consisted of peripheral blood, taken from a patient treated with photon-based radiotherapy. These receptors were collected from a woman aged 50 to 65 with pancreatic cancer.

This clone was counted once. V usage is TRBV19 and J usage is TRBJ2-2; TRBD2 aligns across 14 bases. The junction had 9 bases not matched to a gene; V was cut back by 7 bases and J by 2 bases. The CDR3 totals 18 residues. Germline V lookup: CDR1 LNHDA, CDR2 SQIVND (reference sequence). CDR3 DNA sequence: TGTGCCAGTACCGAGAGGGGACTAGCGGGGGCCAACACCGGGGAGCTGTTTTTT. Translation: CASTERGLAGANTGELFF.

This chain links TRBV5-6 with TRBJ1-5; weak D call: TRBD1 (6 bases). V lost 1 base and J 5 bases, leaving 16 bases between the germline ends. This CDR3 contains 16 residues. The germline V gene has CDR1 SGHDT and CDR2 YYEEEE. CDR3 loop: CASSLWLRQEDQPQHF. The CDR3 DNA reads TGTGCCAGCAGCTTGTGGCTACGACAGGAGGATCAGCCCCAGCATTTT.

The V gene is TRBV5-1, the J gene TRBJ1-4; D is ambiguous. The germline V and J ends were trimmed by 5 bases and 1 base, with 12 bases remaining between them. Per germline, CDR1 SGHRS and CDR2 YFSETQ. The CDR3 runs 15 residues. The CDR3: CASSLDARTNEKLFF. The CDR3 DNA reads TGCGCCAGCAGTCTCGACGCGAGAACTAATGAAAAACTGTTTTTT. Drawing the rest from reference TRBV5-1 and TRBJ1-4, the complete variable domain is KAGVTQTPRYLIKTRGQQVTLSCSPISGHRSVSWYQQTPGQGLQFLFEYFSETQRNKGNFPGRFSGRQFSNSRSEMNVSTLELGDSALYLCASSLDARTNEKLFFGSGTQLSVL.

The V and J genes are TRBV2 and TRBJ2-1; D gene uncertain. V lost 6 bases to trimming and J lost 5 bases, with 5 bases between them. Germline V lookup: CDR1 SNHLY, CDR2 FYNNEI. This CDR3 is built from 11 residues. DNA of the CDR3: TGTGCCAGCAGGTTGGACAATGAGCAGTTCTTC. Its translation: CASRLDNEQFF.

The chain couples TRBV19 to TRBJ2-4; D ambiguous. The CDR3 runs 14 residues. V was clipped by 0 bases and J by 5 bases, with 8 bases between them. Per the germline V gene, CDR1 is LNHDA and CDR2 is SQIVND (reference sequence). CDR3 residues: CASSIDPTQNIQYF. DNA for the CDR3: TGTGCCAGTAGTATAGATCCGACCCAAAACATTCAGTACTTC.

This clone was seen only once. The chain links TRBV4-1 to TRBJ1-3, with D maybe TRBD1 (5 bases). V was cut by 1 base and J by 0 bases, with 10 bases left in between. Looked up from germline, CDR1 is MGHRA and CDR2 is YSYEKL. The CDR3 is made up of 16 amino acids. CDR3 DNA: TGCGCCAGCAGCCAAGTAGGGGTGAGCTCTGGAAACACCATATATTTT. Amino acids: CASSQVGVSSGNTIYF.

The genes are TRBV30 and TRBJ2-7, with D possibly TRBD2 on 6 matching bases. V was cut by 2 bases and J by 2 bases, with 10 bases left in between. Germline CDR1 reads GTSNPN; CDR2 reads SVGIG (reference sequence). The CDR3 consists of 13 residues. The CDR3 DNA reads TGTGCCTGGAGTCGCGGGGTGACCTACGAGCAGTACTTC. Protein: CAWSRGVTYEQYF.

The chain recombines TRBV28 with TRBJ1-6; D not resolved. The germline CDR1 and CDR2 sequences are MDHEN and SYDVKM. The CDR3 loop spans 18 amino acids. The ends were cut back, 3 bases at V and 5 bases at J, with 20 bases in the middle. Written as DNA, the CDR3 is TGTGCCAGCAGTTTCCTTCTAGAACCTCAGGAGGATAATTCACCCCTCCACTTT. Its translation is CASSFLLEPQEDNSPLHF.

The chain employs TRBV7-6 and TRBJ2-1; 8 bases are a match to TRBD2. The germline gives CDR1 SGHVS, CDR2 FNYEAQ. The CDR3 covers 17 residues. The V segment lost 1 base and the J segment 3 bases; nucleotides outside the gene matches: 8. CDR3 amino acids: CASSLGQAGGYYNEQFF. CDR3 bases: TGTGCCAGCAGCTTAGGTCAGGCGGGAGGTTACTACAATGAGCAGTTCTTC.

This chain uses TRBV11-2 with TRBJ1-5, with D possibly being TRBD1 (5 bases). The germline V gene has CDR1 SGHAT and CDR2 FQNNGV. The CDR3 is 17 residues long. Deletions cut 1 base from V and 4 bases from J, with 17 bases between. The CDR3 spells CASSLGVGDHRNQPQHF. CDR3 DNA: TGTGCCAGCAGCTTAGGAGTGGGGGATCATAGAAATCAGCCCCAGCATTTT.

This clone has just one count. The V gene is TRBV6-1, the J gene TRBJ1-6; D gene ambiguous. V was pared by 3 bases and J by 1 base, with 4 bases between. Germline CDR1 MNHNS, CDR2 SASEGT. CDR3 size: 14 residues. The CDR3 loop reads CASSDQSYNSPLHF. The CDR3 DNA is TGTGCCAGCAGTGATCAGTCCTATAATTCACCCCTCCACTTT.

This chain links TRBV5-6 with TRBJ2-5; D assignment may be TRBD1 or TRBD2 (5 bases each). This CDR3 spans 14 amino acids. Germline V lookup: CDR1 SGHDT, CDR2 YYEEEE. V was shortened by 0 bases and J by 4 bases, with 10 bases between the two germline ends. This CDR3 is CASSLGTRGETQYF. The CDR3 region has the DNA TGTGCCAGCAGCTTGGGGACGAGGGGAGAGACCCAGTACTTC. The whole variable domain, filled in from reference TRBV5-6 and TRBJ2-5, reads DAGVTQSPTHLIKTRGQQVTLRCSPKSGHDTVSWYQQALGQGPQFIFQYYEEEERQRGNFPDRFSGHQFPNYSSELNVNALLLGDSALYLCASSLGTRGETQYFGPGTRLLVL.

The J gene is TRBJ1-3, the V gene TRBV19; D uncertain. From germline, CDR1 is LNHDA and CDR2 SQIVND (reference sequence). V lost 8 bases, J lost 7 bases, and 12 bases lay in between. The CDR3 runs to 12 residues. Here the CDR3 reads CASGSNANTIYF. CDR3 nucleotide sequence: TGTGCCAGTGGTTCAAACGCCAACACCATATATTTT.

This chain joins TRBV7-6 and TRBJ2-7, with D possibly matching TRBD1 (6 bases). Trimming took off 1 base at V and 4 bases at J, with 14 bases between the two ends. The germline V gene encodes CDR1 SGHVS and CDR2 FNYEAQ. This CDR3 region has 15 residues. The chain's CDR3 is CASSLGQGQIYEQYF. In DNA, the CDR3 is TGTGCCAGCAGCTTAGGGCAGGGGCAGATTTACGAGCAGTACTTC. Together with reference TRBV7-6 and TRBJ2-7, the CDR3 gives the full variable domain: GAGVSQSPRYKVTKRGQDVALRCDPISGHVSLYWYRQALGQGPEFLTYFNYEAQQDKSGLPNDRFSAERPEGSISTLTIQRTEQRDSAMYRCASSLGQGQIYEQYFGPGTRLTVT.

This clone came up once. The chain couples TRBV27 to TRBJ2-1; the match to TRBD1 covers 8 bases. V shed 6 bases, J shed 3 bases, and the junction held 4 bases outside the gene matches. CDR1 is MNHEY and CDR2 is SMNVEV in the germline V gene (reference sequence). This CDR3 contains 14 residues. DNA for the CDR3: TGTGCCAGCAGCCTCGGGACAGGCTACAATGAGCAGTTCTTC. It specifies CASSLGTGYNEQFF.

The rearrangement uses TRBV13 and TRBJ2-7; D may be TRBD2 (6 bases). The CDR3 sequence is 14 residues long. Deletions cut 3 bases from V and 1 base from J, with 10 bases between. Germline assignment: CDR1 PRHDT and CDR2 FYEKMQ (reference sequence). CDR3 sequence: CASSFSGESYEQYF. The DNA of the CDR3 is TGTGCCAGCAGCTTTAGCGGAGAATCCTACGAGCAGTACTTC.

The chain joins TRBV25-1 to TRBJ2-1; 10 bases line up with TRBD2. The CDR3 covers 16 residues. V dropped 2 bases and J dropped 2; count of bases not matched to a gene: 3. Per germline, CDR1 MGHDK and CDR2 SYGVNS. The CDR3 loop reads CASSEGSGRTYNEQFF. The CDR3 nucleotides are TGTGCCAGCAGTGAAGGTAGCGGGAGGACCTACAATGAGCAGTTCTTC.

The V and J genes are TRBV7-2 and TRBJ1-1, with D tentatively TRBD1 (5 bases). Per germline, CDR1 SGHTA and CDR2 FQGNSA. The CDR3 runs 14 residues. Trimming took 4 bases from V and 5 from J, leaving 14 bases between them. This CDR3 is CASSSQGFGTEAFF. CDR3 coding DNA: TGTGCCAGCAGCTCGCAGGGTTTTGGAACTGAAGCTTTCTTT.

The chain recombines TRBV28 with TRBJ2-2; D perhaps matches TRBD2 (6 bases). The CDR3 covers 15 residues. The germline gives CDR1 MDHEN, CDR2 SYDVKM. Trimming cost V 5 bases and J 0 bases, with 10 bases left between them. The CDR3 coding sequence is TGTGCCAGCAGTAAGGGACTTTCGAACACCGGGGAGCTGTTTTTT. Translation gives CASSKGLSNTGELFF. The full variable domain, with the rest looked up from reference TRBV28 and TRBJ2-2, is DVKVTQSSRYLVKRTGEKVFLECVQDMDHENMFWYRQDPGLGLRLIYFSYDVKMKEKGDIPEGYSVSREKKERFSLILESASTNQTSMYLCASSKGLSNTGELFFGEGSRLTVL.

The chain has TRBV5-1 and TRBJ2-3; 7 nucleotides agree with TRBD1. The ends lost 5 bases at V and 7 bases at J; junction bases unmatched: 10. Germline loops: CDR1 SGHRS, CDR2 YFSETQ. This CDR3 comprises 14 residues. Written as DNA, the CDR3 is TGCGCCAGCAGTACGGAACAGGGGAGTTATACGCAGTATTTT. It specifies CASSTEQGSYTQYF.

This sequence joins TRBV7-8 and TRBJ2-7; 11 bases map to TRBD2. J lost 3 bases, V lost 5 bases, and 6 bases had no gene match. Germline CDR1 SGHVS, CDR2 FQNEAQ. This CDR3 contains 15 residues. CDR3 sequence (DNA): TGTGCCAGCAGCAACTGGGGACTAGCGGTCTACGAGCAGTACTTC. Residues: CASSNWGLAVYEQYF.

This clone was seen only a few times. The rearrangement uses TRBV28 and TRBJ1-3; D gene unclear. The CDR3 spans 14 residues. Germline V gives CDR1 MDHEN, CDR2 SYDVKM. Between the trimmed V and J ends, which lost 8 bases and 0 bases, there was a span of 11 bases. The CDR3 bases are TGTGCCAGCGGCCCATGGAGCTCTGGAAACACCATATATTTT. This encodes CASGPWSSGNTIYF.

V and J are TRBV19 and TRBJ2-1; 9 bases match TRBD1. The CDR3 runs to 16 residues. The junction had 12 bases not matched to a gene; V was cut back by 7 bases and J by 5 bases. Germline V CDR1 and CDR2: LNHDA, SQIVND (reference sequence). Here the CDR3 reads CASKGGPWDRDNEQFF. For the CDR3, the DNA is TGTGCCAGTAAGGGAGGACCGTGGGACAGGGACAATGAGCAGTTCTTC.

The chain uses TRBV4-1 and TRBJ2-5; 12 nucleotides agree with TRBD2. The V segment lost 4 bases and the J segment 4 bases; nucleotides outside the gene matches: 13. The CDR3 runs 18 residues. Germline CDR1 MGHRA, CDR2 YSYEKL. CDR3 region: CASSPTPGLAGDRETQYF. In DNA, the CDR3 is TGCGCCAGCAGCCCTACCCCGGGACTAGCGGGCGATCGAGAGACCCAGTACTTC.

The chain couples TRBV5-4 to TRBJ2-5; tentatively, D is TRBD1 (5 bases). CDR3 length: 14 residues. Germline V gene lookup returns CDR1 SGHNT and CDR2 YYREEE (reference sequence). V lost 6 bases and J lost 5, with 17 bases in between. This chain's CDR3 is CASKGQGALETQYF. The DNA of the CDR3 is TGTGCCAGCAAGGGCCAGGGCGCGCTTGAGACCCAGTACTTC.

Concerning this clone itself: Germline and junction disagree at one end, which may indicate a read error. This chain connects TRBV7-7 to TRBJ2-6; TRBD2 matches 7 bases. Looked up from germline, CDR1 is SSHAT and CDR2 is FNYEAQ (reference sequence). The CDR3 consists of 18 residues. The CDR3 is CASSVGTKCTKAGQRPDF. The DNA of the CDR3 is TGTGCCAGCAGCGTTGGGACTAAGTGCACAAAGGCGGGCCAACGTCCTGACTTC.

The chain couples TRBV7-6 to TRBJ2-7; D is ambiguous. This CDR3 spans 11 amino acids. CDR1 and CDR2 (germline): SGHVS, FNYEAQ. Trimming cost V 8 bases and J 5 bases, with 10 bases left between them. The CDR3 protein is CASGYVDEQYF. The CDR3 bases are TGTGCCAGCGGGTATGTCGACGAGCAGTACTTC.

The chain links TRBV2 to TRBJ2-7; TRBD1 is a possible D gene (5 bases). Germline V gene lookup returns CDR1 SNHLY and CDR2 FYNNEI. There are 14 residues in the CDR3. Trimming cost V 11 bases and J 2 bases, with 19 bases left between them. CDR3 nucleotides: TGTGCCTCCACCTGGGGCAGGGATCCCTACGAGCAGTACTTC. Translating gives CASTWGRDPYEQYF.

The rearrangement joins TRBV5-4 to TRBJ1-4; D is unclear. CDR1 SGHNT and CDR2 YYREEE come from the germline V gene (reference sequence). CDR3 length: 12 residues. The ends were cut back, 0 bases at V and 8 bases at J, with 5 bases in the middle. The CDR3 region is CASSLGGEKLFF. The CDR3 coding sequence is TGTGCCAGCAGCTTGGGAGGGGAAAAACTGTTTTTT. The variable domain in full, completed from reference TRBV5-4 and TRBJ1-4, reads ETGVTQSPTHLIKTRGQQVTLRCSSQSGHNTVSWYQQALGQGPQFIFQYYREEENGRGNFPPRFSGLQFPNYSSELNVNALELDDSALYLCASSLGGEKLFFGSGTQLSVL.

This rearrangement joins TRBV9 to TRBJ2-1; 7 bases align to TRBD2. In germline, CDR1 is SGDLS, CDR2 YYNGEE. V dropped 6 bases and J dropped 4; count of bases not matched to a gene: 7. The CDR3 is 14 amino acids. The DNA for the CDR3 is TGTGCCAGCAATGGGGGAGGGGAATACAATGAGCAGTTCTTC. Its translation is CASNGGGEYNEQFF.